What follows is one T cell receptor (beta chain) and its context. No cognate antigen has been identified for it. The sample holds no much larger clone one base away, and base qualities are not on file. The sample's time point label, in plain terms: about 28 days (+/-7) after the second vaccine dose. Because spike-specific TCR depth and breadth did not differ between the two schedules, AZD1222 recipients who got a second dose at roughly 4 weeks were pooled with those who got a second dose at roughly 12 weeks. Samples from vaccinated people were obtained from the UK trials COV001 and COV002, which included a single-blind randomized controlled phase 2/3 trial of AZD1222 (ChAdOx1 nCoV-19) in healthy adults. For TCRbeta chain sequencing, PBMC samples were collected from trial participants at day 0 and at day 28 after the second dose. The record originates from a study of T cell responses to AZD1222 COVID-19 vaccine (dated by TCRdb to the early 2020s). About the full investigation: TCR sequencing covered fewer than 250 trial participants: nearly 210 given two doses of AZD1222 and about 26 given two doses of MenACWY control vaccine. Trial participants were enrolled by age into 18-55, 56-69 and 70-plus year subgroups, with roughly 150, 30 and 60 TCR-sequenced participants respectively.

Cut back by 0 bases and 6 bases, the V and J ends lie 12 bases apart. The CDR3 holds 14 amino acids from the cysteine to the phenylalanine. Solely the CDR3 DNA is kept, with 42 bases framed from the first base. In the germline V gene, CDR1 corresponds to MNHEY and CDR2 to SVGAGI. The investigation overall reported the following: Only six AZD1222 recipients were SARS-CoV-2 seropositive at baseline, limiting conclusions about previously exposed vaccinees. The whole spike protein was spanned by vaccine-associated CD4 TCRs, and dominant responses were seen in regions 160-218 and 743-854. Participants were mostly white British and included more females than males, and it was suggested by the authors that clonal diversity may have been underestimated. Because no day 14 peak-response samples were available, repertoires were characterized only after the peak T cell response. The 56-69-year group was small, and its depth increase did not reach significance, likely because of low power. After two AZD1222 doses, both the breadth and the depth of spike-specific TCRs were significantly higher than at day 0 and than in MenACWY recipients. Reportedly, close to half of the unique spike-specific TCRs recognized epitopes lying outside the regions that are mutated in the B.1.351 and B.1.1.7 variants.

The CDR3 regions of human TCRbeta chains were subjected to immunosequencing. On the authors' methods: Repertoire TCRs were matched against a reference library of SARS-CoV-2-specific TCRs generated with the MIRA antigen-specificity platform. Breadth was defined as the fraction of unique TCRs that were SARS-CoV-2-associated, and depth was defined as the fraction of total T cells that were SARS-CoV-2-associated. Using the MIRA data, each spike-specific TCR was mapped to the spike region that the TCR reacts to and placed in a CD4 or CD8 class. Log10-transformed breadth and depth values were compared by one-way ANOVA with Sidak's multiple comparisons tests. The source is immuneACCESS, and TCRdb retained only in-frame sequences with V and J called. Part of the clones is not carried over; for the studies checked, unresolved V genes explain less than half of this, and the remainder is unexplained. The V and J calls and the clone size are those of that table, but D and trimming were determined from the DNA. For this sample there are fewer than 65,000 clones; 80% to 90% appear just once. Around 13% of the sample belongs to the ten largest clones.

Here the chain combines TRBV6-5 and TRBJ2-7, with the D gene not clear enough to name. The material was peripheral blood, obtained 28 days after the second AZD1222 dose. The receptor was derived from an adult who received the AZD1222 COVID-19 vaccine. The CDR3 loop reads CASSYSISTPEQYF. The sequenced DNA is TGTGCCAGCAGTTACTCGATTAGTACGCCCGAGCAGTACTTC.